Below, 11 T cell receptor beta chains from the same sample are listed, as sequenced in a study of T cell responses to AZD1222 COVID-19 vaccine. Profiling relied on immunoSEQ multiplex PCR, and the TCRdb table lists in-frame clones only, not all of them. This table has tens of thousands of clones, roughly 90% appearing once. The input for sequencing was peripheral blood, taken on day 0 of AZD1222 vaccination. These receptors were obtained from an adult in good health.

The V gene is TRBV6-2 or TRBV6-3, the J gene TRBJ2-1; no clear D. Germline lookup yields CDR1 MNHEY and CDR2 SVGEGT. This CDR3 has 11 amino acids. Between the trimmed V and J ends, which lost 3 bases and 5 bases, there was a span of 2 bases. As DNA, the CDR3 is TGTGCCAGCAGTTATCACAATGAGCAGTTCTTC. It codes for CASSYHNEQFF.

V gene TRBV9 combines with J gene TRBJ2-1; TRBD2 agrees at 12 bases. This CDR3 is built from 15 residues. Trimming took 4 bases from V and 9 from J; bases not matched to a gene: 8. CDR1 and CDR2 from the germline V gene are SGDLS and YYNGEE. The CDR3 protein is CASSRRTSGAGEQFF. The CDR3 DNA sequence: TGTGCCAGCAGCAGACGGACTAGCGGGGCCGGTGAGCAGTTCTTC.

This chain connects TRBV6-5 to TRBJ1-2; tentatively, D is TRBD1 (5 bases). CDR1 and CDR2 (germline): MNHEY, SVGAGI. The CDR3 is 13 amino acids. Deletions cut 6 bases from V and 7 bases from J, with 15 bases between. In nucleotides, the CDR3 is TGTGCCAGCAGGACCTCAACCGGGACTGGCTACACCTTC. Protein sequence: CASRTSTGTGYTF.

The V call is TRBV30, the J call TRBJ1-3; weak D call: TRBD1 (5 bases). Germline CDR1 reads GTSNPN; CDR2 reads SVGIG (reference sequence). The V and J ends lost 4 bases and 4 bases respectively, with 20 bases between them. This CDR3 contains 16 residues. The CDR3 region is CAWNQGRTAWGNTIYF. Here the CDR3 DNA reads TGTGCCTGGAATCAGGGAAGGACGGCCTGGGGAAACACCATATATTTT.

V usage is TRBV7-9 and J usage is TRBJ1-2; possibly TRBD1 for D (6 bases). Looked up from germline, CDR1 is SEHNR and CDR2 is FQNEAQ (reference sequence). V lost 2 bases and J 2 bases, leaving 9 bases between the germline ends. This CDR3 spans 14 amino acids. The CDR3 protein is CASSLTGMNYGYTF. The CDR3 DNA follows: TGTGCCAGCAGCTTAACAGGGATGAACTATGGCTACACCTTC.

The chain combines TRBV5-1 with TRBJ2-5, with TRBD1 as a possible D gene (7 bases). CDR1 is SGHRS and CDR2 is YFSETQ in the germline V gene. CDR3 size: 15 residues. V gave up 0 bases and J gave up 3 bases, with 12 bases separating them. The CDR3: CASSLGGTVKETQYF. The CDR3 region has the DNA TGCGCCAGCAGCTTGGGCGGGACAGTAAAAGAGACCCAGTACTTC.

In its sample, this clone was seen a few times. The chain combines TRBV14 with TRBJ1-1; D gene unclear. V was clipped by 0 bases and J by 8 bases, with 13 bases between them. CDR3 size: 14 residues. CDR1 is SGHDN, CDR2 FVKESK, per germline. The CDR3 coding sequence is TGTGCCAGCAGCCAAGATCTCGCGACCAGAGAAGCTTTCTTT. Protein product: CASSQDLATREAFF.

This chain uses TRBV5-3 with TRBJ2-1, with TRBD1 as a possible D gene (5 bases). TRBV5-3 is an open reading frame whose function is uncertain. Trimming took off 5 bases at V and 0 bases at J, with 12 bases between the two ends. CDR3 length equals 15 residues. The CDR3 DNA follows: TGTGCCAGAAGATCGGACAAGAGCTCCTACAATGAGCAGTTCTTC. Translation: CARRSDKSSYNEQFF.

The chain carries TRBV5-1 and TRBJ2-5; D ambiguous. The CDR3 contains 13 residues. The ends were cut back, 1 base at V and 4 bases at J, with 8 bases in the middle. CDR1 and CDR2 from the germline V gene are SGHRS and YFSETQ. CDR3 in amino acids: CASSLPPRETQYF. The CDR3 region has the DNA TGCGCCAGCAGCTTGCCGCCTCGAGAGACCCAGTACTTC.

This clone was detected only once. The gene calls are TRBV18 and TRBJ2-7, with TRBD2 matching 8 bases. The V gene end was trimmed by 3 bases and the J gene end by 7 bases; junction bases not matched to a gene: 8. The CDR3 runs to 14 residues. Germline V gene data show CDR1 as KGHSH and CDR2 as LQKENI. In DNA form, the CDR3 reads TGTGCCAGCTCACCCGGACTAGCTCAGAATGAGCAGTACTTC. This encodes CASSPGLAQNEQYF.

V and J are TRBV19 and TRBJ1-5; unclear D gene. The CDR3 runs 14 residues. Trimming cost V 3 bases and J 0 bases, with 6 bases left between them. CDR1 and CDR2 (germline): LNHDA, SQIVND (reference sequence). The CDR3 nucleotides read TGTGCCAGTAGTATGACGGATAGCAATCAGCCCCAGCATTTT. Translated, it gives CASSMTDSNQPQHF.